This entry concerns a single T cell receptor (beta chain). The antigen is unknown. Method: immunoSEQ multiplex PCR; TCRdb's copy keeps in-frame clones and lacks some. The data hold approximately 98,000 clones, with 90% observed a single time. This sample was included in a study of Tregs in tolerant kidney transplant recipients. In the study overall: The nonmyeloablative bone marrow transplants came from related graft donors, with transient mixed chimerism.

Trimming shortened V by 4 bases and J by 1 base, and 9 bases separated the two germline ends. Per germline, CDR1 PRHDT and CDR2 FYEKMQ (reference sequence). This CDR3 is 14 amino acids long. Unstimulated Tregs (CD4+CD25+CD127-) and CD4+CD25- non-Tregs were sorted from PBMCs. General study points: Expanding Tregs on activated donor B cells appeared to best identify donor-specific TCRbeta clones.

The sequence came from a human donor who received a combined kidney and bone marrow transplant. The sequenced sample was CD4+ T cells from blood, obtained before the transplant. The rearrangement joins TRBV13 to TRBJ2-3, with D perhaps TRBD1 (6 bases). CDR3 in amino acids: CASSSSGGTDTQYF. The DNA of the CDR3 is TGTGCCAGCAGCTCATCAGGGGGCACAGATACGCAGTATTTT.